This TCR beta chain was recovered during a study of T cells in Graves' hyperthyroidism and ophthalmopathy. Broader study findings: Most expanded thyroid clonotypes above 0.001 also appeared in blood.

Germline V gene sequence: CDR1 SEHNR, CDR2 FQNEAQ (reference sequence). The CDR3 runs to 16 residues. V was pared by 4 bases and J by 1 base, with 5 bases of the junction left unmatched. This clonotype has ten or more counts. Antigen specificity is unknown. Investigators excluded patients with uncontrolled infection, other autoimmune disease, pregnancy or lactation. Researchers took RNA transcripts and amplified the TCR beta CDR3 regions from them. TCR CDR3 underwent first-round RT-PCR with the HTBI primer set. TCRdb passed the multiplex PCR reads through MiXCR, listing each CDR3 protein once. Counted here are about 610,000 distinct CDR3 sequences, 40% to 55% occurring once; the ten biggest clones make up about 7.8%.

This clonotype was sampled from a woman between 18 and 30 years old with Graves' hyperthyroidism. The specimen was peripheral blood or thyroid tissue (not recorded which). The chain employs TRBV7-9 and TRBJ2-2; 8 nucleotides match TRBD1. CDR3 nucleotides: TGTGCCAGCAGCTCCCCCGGGACAGGGAACACCGGGGAGCTGTTTTTT. This sequence encodes CASSSPGTGNTGELFF.